This T cell receptor beta chain originates from a study of cytomegalovirus exposure and HLA in healthy donors. The V end lost 5 bases, the J end lost 9 bases, and 22 bases lay between the germline ends. The CDR3 is 15 residues long. Germline V gene data show CDR1 as LNHDA and CDR2 as SQIVND (reference sequence). Whole-study findings and limits: The likely explanation for a cluster of highly shared sequence variants was sequencing artifact. The authors confirmed in vitro that a few CMV-associated chains were specific for CMV antigens.

Judged by frequency, this clone is medium-sized. The antigen is undetermined. In the PCR, 60 Vbeta and 13 Jbeta primers were used. This table comes from immunoSEQ multiplex PCR, and its TCRdb copy is limited to in-frame clones, with some not included. The sample table includes roughly 78,000 clones. Sequenced input: PBMCs. V usage is TRBV19 and J usage is TRBJ1-2, with a weak D call TRBD1 (5 bases). This receptor was taken from a man aged 40-50 years in good health and CMV-seronegative. In DNA form, the CDR3 reads TGTGCCAGTAGTTCCTTTTTAACAGGATCTTCGAGCTACACCTTC. Translating gives CASSSFLTGSSSYTF.